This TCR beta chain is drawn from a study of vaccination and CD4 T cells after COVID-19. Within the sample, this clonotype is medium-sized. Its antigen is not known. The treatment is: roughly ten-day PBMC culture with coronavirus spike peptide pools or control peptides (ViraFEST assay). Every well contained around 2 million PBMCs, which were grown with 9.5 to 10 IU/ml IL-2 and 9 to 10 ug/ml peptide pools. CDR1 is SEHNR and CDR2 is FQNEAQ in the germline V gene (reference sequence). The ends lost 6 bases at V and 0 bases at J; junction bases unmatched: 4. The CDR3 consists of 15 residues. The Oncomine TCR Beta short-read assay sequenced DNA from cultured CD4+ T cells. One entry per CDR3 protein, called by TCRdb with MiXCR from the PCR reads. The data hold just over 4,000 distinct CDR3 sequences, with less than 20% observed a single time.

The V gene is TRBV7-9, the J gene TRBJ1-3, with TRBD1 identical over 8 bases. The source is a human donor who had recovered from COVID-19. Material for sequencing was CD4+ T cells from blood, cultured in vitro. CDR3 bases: TGTGCCAGCAGTTCAACAGGGGGCTCTGGAAACACCATATATTTT. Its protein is CASSSTGGSGNTIYF.